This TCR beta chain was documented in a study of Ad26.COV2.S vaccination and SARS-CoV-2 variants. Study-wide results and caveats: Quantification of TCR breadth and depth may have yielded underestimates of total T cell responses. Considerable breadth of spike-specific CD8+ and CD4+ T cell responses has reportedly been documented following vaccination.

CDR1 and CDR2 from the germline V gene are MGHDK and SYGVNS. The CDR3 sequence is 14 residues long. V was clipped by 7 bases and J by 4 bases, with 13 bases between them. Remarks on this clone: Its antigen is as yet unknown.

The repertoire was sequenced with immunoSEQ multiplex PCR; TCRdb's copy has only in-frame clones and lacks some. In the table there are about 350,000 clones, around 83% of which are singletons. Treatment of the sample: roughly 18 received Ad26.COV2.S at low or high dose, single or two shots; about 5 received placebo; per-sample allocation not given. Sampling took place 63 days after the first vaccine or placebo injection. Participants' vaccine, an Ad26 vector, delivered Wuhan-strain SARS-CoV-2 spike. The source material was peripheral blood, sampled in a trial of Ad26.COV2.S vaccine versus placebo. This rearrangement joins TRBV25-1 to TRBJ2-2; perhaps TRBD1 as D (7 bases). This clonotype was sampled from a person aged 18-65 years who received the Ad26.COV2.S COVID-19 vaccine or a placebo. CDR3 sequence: CASTDREVTGELFF. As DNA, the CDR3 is TGTGCCAGCACTGACAGGGAGGTCACCGGGGAGCTGTTTTTT.